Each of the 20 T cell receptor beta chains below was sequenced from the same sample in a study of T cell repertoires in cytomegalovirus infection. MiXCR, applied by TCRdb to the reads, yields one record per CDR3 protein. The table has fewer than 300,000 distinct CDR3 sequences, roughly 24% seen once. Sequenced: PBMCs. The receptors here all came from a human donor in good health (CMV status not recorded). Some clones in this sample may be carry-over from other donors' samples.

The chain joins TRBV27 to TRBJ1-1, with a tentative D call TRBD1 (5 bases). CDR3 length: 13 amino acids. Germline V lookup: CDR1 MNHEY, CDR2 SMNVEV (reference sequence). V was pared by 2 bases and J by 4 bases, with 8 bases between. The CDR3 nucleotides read TGTGCCAGCAGTTTACGGGGGATCACTGAAGCTTTCTTT. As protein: CASSLRGITEAFF.

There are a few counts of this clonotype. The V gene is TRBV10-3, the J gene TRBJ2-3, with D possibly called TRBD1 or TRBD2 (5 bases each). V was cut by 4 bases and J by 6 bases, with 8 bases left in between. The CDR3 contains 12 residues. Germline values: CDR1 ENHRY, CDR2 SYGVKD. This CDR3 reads CAISVEGDTQYF. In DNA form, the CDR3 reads TGTGCCATCAGTGTTGAGGGGGATACGCAGTATTTT.

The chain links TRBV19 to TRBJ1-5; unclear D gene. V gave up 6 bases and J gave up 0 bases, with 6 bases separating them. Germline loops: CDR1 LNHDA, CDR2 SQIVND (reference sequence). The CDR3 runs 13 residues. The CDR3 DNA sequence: TGTGCCAGTAGGAGGAATAGCAATCAGCCCCAGCATTTT. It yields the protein CASRRNSNQPQHF. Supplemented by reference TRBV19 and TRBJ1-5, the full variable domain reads DGGITQSPKYLFRKEGQNVTLSCEQNLNHDAMYWYRQDPGQGLRLIYYSQIVNDFQKGDIAEGYSVSREKKESFPLTVTSAQKNPTAFYLCASRRNSNQPQHFGDGTRLSIL.

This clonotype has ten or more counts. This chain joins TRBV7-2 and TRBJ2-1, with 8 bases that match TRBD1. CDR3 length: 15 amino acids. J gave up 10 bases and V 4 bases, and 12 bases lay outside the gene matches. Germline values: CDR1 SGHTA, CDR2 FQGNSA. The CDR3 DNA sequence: TGTGCCAGCAGCTCCGGGACAGGATCCTACAGGGAGCAGTTCTTC. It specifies CASSSGTGSYREQFF.

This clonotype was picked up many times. For the CDR3, the DNA is TGTGCCAGCAGCTTAGGGAAAGCGGGTCGAGAGACCCAGTACTTC. Translating it yields CASSLGKAGRETQYF. The J gene is TRBJ2-5, the V gene TRBV7-2, with TRBD2 as a possible D gene (6 bases). V was shortened by 1 base and J by 4 bases, with 13 bases between the two germline ends. Per the germline V gene, CDR1 is SGHTA and CDR2 is FQGNSA. The CDR3 length is 15 residues.

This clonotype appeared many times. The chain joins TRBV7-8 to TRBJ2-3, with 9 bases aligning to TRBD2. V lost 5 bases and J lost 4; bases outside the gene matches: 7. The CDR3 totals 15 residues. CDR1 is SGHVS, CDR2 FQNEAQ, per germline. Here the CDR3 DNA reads TGTGCCAGCAGCCGACATAGCGGGAGTGCAGATACGCAGTATTTT. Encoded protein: CASSRHSGSADTQYF. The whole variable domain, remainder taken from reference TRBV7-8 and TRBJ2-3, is GAGVSQSPRYKVAKRGQDVALRCDPISGHVSLFWYQQALGQGPEFLTYFQNEAQLDKSGLPSDRFFAERPEGSVSTLKIQRTQQEDSAVYLCASSRHSGSADTQYFGPGTRLTVL.

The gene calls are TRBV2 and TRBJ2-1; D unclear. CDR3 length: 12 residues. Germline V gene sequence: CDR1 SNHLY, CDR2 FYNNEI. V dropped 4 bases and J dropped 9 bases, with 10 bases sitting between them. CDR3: CASSGQRGEQFF. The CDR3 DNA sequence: TGTGCCAGCAGTGGTCAGCGTGGTGAGCAGTTCTTC. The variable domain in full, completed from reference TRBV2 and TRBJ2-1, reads EPEVTQTPSHQVTQMGQEVILRCVPISNHLYFYWYRQILGQKVEFLVSFYNNEISEKSEIFDDQFSVERPDGSNFTLKIRSTKLEDSAMYFCASSGQRGEQFFGPGTRLTVL.

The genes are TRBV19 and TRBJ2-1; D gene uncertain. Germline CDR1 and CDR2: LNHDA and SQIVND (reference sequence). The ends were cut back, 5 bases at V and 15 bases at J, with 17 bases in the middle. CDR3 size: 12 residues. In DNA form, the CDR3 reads TGTGCCAGTAGTGCCCGGACGGACCATGCGTTCTTC. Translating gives CASSARTDHAFF.

The CDR3, as DNA: TGCAGTGCTCCCAGGTTTGTTGAGCAGTTCTTC. It specifies CSAPRFVEQFF. The genes are TRBV20-1 and TRBJ2-1, with D uncertain. This CDR3 has 11 amino acids. Germline V gene data show CDR1 as DFQATT and CDR2 as SNEGSKA (reference sequence). Trimming cost V 5 bases and J 9 bases, with 11 bases left between them.

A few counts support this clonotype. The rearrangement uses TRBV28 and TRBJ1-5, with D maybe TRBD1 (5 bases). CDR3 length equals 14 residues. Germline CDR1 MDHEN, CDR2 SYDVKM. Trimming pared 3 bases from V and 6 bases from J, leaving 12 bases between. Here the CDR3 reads CASSLSGEGQPQHF. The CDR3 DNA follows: TGTGCCAGCAGTTTGTCGGGGGAAGGTCAGCCCCAGCATTTT. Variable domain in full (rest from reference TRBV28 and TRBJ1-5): DVKVTQSSRYLVKRTGEKVFLECVQDMDHENMFWYRQDPGLGLRLIYFSYDVKMKEKGDIPEGYSVSREKKERFSLILESASTNQTSMYLCASSLSGEGQPQHFGDGTRLSIL.

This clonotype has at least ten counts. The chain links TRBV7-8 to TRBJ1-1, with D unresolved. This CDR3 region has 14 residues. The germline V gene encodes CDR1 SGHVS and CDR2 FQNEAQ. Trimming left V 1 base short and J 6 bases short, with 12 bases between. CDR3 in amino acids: CASSLGGFEAEAFF. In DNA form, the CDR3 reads TGTGCCAGCAGCTTAGGTGGCTTTGAAGCTGAAGCTTTCTTT.

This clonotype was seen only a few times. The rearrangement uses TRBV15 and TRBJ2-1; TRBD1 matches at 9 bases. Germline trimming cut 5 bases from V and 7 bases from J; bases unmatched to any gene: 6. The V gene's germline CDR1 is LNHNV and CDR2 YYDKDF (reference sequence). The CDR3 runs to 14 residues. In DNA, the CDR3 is TGTGCCACCAGCCCCCGGACAGGGGCAAATGAGCAGTTCTTC. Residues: CATSPRTGANEQFF.

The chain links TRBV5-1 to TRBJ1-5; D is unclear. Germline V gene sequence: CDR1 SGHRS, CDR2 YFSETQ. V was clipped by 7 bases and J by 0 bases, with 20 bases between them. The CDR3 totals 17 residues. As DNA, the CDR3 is TGCGCCAGCCTCCGTGAGCGGCAGGAGAATAGCAATCAGCCCCAGCATTTT. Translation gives CASLRERQENSNQPQHF.

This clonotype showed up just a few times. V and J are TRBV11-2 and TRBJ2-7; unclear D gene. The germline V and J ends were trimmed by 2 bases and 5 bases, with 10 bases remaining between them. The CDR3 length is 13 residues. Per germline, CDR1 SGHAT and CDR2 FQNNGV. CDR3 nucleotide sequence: TGTGCCAGCAGCTTAAGAGGTGAGGACGAGCAGTACTTC. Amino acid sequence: CASSLRGEDEQYF.

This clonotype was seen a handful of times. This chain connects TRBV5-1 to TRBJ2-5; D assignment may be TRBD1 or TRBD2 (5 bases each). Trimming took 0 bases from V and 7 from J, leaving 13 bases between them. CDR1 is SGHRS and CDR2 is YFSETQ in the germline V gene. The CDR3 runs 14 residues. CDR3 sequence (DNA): TGCGCCAGCAGCTTGGGGGGACCAAGGGGGACCCAGTACTTC. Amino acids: CASSLGGPRGTQYF.

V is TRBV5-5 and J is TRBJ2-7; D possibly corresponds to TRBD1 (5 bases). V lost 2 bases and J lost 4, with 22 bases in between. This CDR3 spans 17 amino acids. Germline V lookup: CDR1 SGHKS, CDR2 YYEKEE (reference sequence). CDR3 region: CASSFVLGTGQIYEQYF. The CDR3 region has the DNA TGTGCCAGCAGCTTTGTCCTCGGTACAGGTCAAATTTACGAGCAGTACTTC.

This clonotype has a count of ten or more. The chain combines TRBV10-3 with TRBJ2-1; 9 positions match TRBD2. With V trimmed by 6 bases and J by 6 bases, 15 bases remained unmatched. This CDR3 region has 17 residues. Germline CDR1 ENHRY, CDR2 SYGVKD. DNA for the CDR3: TGTGCCATCAGGACCCCCAGATTAGCGGGAGAGGCCAATGAGCAGTTCTTC. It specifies CAIRTPRLAGEANEQFF.

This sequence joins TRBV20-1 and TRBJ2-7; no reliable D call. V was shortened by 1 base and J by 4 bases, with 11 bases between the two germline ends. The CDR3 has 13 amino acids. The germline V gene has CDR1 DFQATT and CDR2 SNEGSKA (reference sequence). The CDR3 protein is CSARAGLNYEQYF. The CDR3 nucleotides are TGCAGTGCTAGAGCCGGGCTAAATTACGAGCAGTACTTC.

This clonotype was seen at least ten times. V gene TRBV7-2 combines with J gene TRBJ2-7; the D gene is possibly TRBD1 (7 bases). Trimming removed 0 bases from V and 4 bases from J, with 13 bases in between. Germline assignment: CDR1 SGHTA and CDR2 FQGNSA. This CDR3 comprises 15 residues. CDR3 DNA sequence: TGTGCCAGCAGCTTAGCCAGGGGGACTGGGTACGAGCAGTACTTC. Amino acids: CASSLARGTGYEQYF.

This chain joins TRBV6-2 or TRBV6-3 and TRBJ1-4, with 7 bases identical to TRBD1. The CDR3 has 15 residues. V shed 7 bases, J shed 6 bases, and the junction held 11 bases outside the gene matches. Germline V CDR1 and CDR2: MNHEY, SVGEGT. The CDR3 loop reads CASTPARDSYEKLFF. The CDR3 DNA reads TGTGCCAGCACCCCTGCCCGGGACAGCTATGAAAAACTGTTTTTT.